A single sample is the source of the 14 T cell receptor beta chains below, sequenced in a study of T cell changes during pregnancy in multiple sclerosis (dated by TCRdb to about 2019). Library method: the immunoSEQ multiplex PCR assay. Imported from immuneACCESS, the table was reduced by TCRdb to in-frame sequences with V and J called. These copies leave out some clones; in studies compared against another copy, an unresolved V gene accounts for under half, and the cause of the remainder is not known. For this sample the table gives about 83,000 clones, of which 90% to 95% were detected only once. The ten largest clones take up under 1.2% of the sample. The sample consisted of peripheral blood, taken in the second trimester of pregnancy. Receptor source: a female donor with multiple sclerosis, enrolled in a pregnancy study.

The chain carries TRBV5-6 and TRBJ2-1, with 7 nucleotides matching TRBD2. The germline CDR1 and CDR2 sequences are SGHDT and YYEEEE. V lost 4 bases to trimming and J lost 5 bases; unmatched junction nucleotides: 9. The CDR3 runs to 15 residues. Written as DNA, the CDR3 is TGTGCCAGCAGCCTAGGACTAGGTGGGGACAATGAGCAGTTCTTC. This sequence encodes CASSLGLGGDNEQFF.

This chain uses TRBV5-6 with TRBJ1-1; 9 positions agree with TRBD1. With 3 bases clipped from V and 0 bases from J, the junction kept 6 bases outside the gene matches. The germline CDR1 and CDR2 sequences are SGHDT and YYEEEE. The CDR3 covers 16 residues. CDR3 nucleotide sequence: TGTGCCAGCAGCTCCGCCGACAGGGGGGTGAACACTGAAGCTTTCTTT. Protein: CASSSADRGVNTEAFF.

This rearrangement joins TRBV10-2 to TRBJ2-2, with 7 nucleotides matching TRBD2. After removal of 3 bases from V and 0 bases from J, the junction contained 7 bases not matched to a gene. CDR3 length: 17 amino acids. Germline V gene data show CDR1 as WSHSY and CDR2 as SAAADI. The CDR3 reads CASSDPTSATNTGELFF. The CDR3 nucleotides are TGCGCCAGCAGTGACCCAACTAGCGCTACGAACACCGGGGAGCTGTTTTTT.

This clone is a singleton in its sample. V gene TRBV30 combines with J gene TRBJ1-3, with D possibly TRBD1 on 6 matching bases. This CDR3 contains 15 residues. Germline V gene lookup returns CDR1 GTSNPN and CDR2 SVGIG (reference sequence). V gave up 2 bases and J gave up 0 bases, with 11 bases separating them. CDR3 amino acids: CAWSIARGSGNTIYF. In DNA form, the CDR3 reads TGTGCCTGGAGTATTGCCAGGGGCTCTGGAAACACCATATATTTT.

The genes are TRBV13 and TRBJ2-7; 9 nucleotides line up with TRBD1. The V and J ends lost 1 base and 2 bases, in that order; junction bases with no gene match: 9. The CDR3 contains 17 residues. Germline CDR1 PRHDT, CDR2 FYEKMQ (reference sequence). The CDR3 protein is CASSLVGEGQGTYEQYF. The CDR3 bases are TGTGCCAGCAGCTTAGTTGGGGAAGGACAGGGGACCTACGAGCAGTACTTC.

The chain links TRBV15 to TRBJ2-7, with 11 bases identical to TRBD2. Germline V CDR1 and CDR2: LNHNV, YYDKDF (reference sequence). The CDR3 contains 18 residues. V gave up 2 bases and J gave up 3 bases; unmatched junction bases: 12. Here the CDR3 DNA reads TGTGCCACCAGCAGAACAGGGGGCTGGACTAGCGGGTACTACGAGCAGTACTTC. Its protein is CATSRTGGWTSGYYEQYF.

This clone was detected a few times. V is TRBV28 and J is TRBJ1-5; possible D gene TRBD1, 5 bases. Germline CDR1 reads MDHEN; CDR2 reads SYDVKM. V lost 3 bases and J 4 bases, leaving 13 bases between the germline ends. The CDR3 runs to 15 residues. In nucleotides, the CDR3 is TGTGCCAGCAGTTTCCCCGGGACTAGTAATCAGCCCCAGCATTTT. Translated, it gives CASSFPGTSNQPQHF.

The gene calls are TRBV7-3 and TRBJ2-3; D is perhaps TRBD2 (6 bases). The germline V gene has CDR1 SGHTA and CDR2 FQGTGA. With 5 bases removed from V and 10 bases from J, the gap between germline ends came to 16 bases. This CDR3 has 13 amino acids. CDR3: CASSPEGLQSQYF. In DNA, the CDR3 is TGTGCCAGCAGCCCGGAGGGACTCCAATCGCAGTATTTT.

The chain has TRBV18 and TRBJ2-5, with 11 bases matching TRBD2. Germline CDR1 reads KGHSH; CDR2 reads LQKENI. With V trimmed by 6 bases and J by 6 bases, 9 bases remained unmatched. The CDR3 has 15 residues. Written as DNA, the CDR3 is TGTGCCAGCTCGGATGGGACTAGCGGTCAGAAGACCCAGTACTTC. Translating it yields CASSDGTSGQKTQYF.

This rearrangement joins TRBV12-5 to TRBJ2-3; 8 bases fit TRBD2. CDR3 length equals 15 residues. With 7 bases clipped from V and 6 bases from J, the junction kept 12 bases outside the gene matches. The V gene's germline CDR1 is LGHNT and CDR2 FRNRAP. The CDR3 region has the DNA TGTGCTAGTGCGAGCGGGAGAAATCAATGGGATACGCAGTATTTT. Protein product: CASASGRNQWDTQYF. Filled out from reference TRBV12-5 and TRBJ2-3, the complete variable domain reads DARVTQTPRHKVTEMGQEVTMRCQPILGHNTVFWYRQTMMQGLELLAYFRNRAPLDDSGMPKDRFSAEMPDATLATLKIQPSEPRDSAVYFCASASGRNQWDTQYFGPGTRLTVL.

This sequence joins TRBV28 and TRBJ1-5; 10 positions match TRBD1. Germline loops: CDR1 MDHEN, CDR2 SYDVKM. The CDR3 consists of 17 residues. J gave up 7 bases and V 5 bases, and 14 bases lay outside the gene matches. This chain's CDR3 is CASSVSGWDRGEQPQHF. The CDR3 DNA is TGTGCCAGCAGTGTTTCGGGGTGGGACAGGGGCGAACAGCCCCAGCATTTT.

This clone was observed once. V and J are TRBV5-1 and TRBJ2-7, with 10 bases fitting TRBD2. CDR3 size: 15 residues. Germline V lookup: CDR1 SGHRS, CDR2 YFSETQ. Germline trimming cut 4 bases from V and 1 base from J; bases unmatched to any gene: 5. CDR3 sequence (DNA): TGCGCCAGCAGCCAGACTAGCGGGCTTTCCTACGAGCAGTACTTC. This gives the protein CASSQTSGLSYEQYF.

This chain links TRBV7-9 with TRBJ2-1, with 8 positions matching TRBD2. This CDR3 contains 14 residues. Germline trimming cut 1 base from V and 5 bases from J; bases unmatched to any gene: 1. Germline values: CDR1 SEHNR, CDR2 FQNEAQ (reference sequence). The CDR3 reads CASSLERGNNEQFF. As DNA, the CDR3 is TGTGCCAGCAGCTTAGAGCGGGGGAACAATGAGCAGTTCTTC.

The chain employs TRBV10-1 and TRBJ2-1; 14 bases match TRBD2. V shed 4 bases and J 0 bases; nucleotides not matched to a gene: 5. The CDR3 extends over 18 amino acids. Germline loops: CDR1 WNHNN, CDR2 SYGVQD (reference sequence). The chain's CDR3 is CASSGGLAGGYSYNEQFF. The CDR3, as DNA: TGCGCCAGCAGTGGCGGACTAGCGGGAGGCTACTCCTACAATGAGCAGTTCTTC.